This TCR beta chain was sequenced during a study of identical twins' blood T cells. Study observations and caveats: Twins shared more top CDR3 clonotypes than unrelated donors did.

Turning to this clonotype: What it binds is not known.

Trimming shortened V by 5 bases and J by 4 bases, and 12 bases separated the two germline ends. CDR3 size: 13 residues. Germline CDR1 reads SGHRS; CDR2 reads YFSETQ. Both ends of each TCR cDNA library bore sample-specific barcodes. Via MiXCR, TCRdb re-called the 5' RACE reads, giving one row per CDR3 protein. Here the sample spans roughly 340,000 distinct CDR3 sequences, under 30% being singletons. The TCR was taken from a woman between 18 and 50 years old in good health. Sequenced sample: PBMCs. The V gene is TRBV5-1, the J gene TRBJ1-2; tentative D call: TRBD1 (6 bases). CDR3 DNA: TGCGCCAGCAGATCCGACAGGAGCTATGGCTACACCTTC. This sequence encodes CASRSDRSYGYTF.